This TCR beta chain appears in the sequencing data of a study of T cell responses to AZD1222 COVID-19 vaccine. About the study: Pooled together were second doses at about 4 or about 12 weeks.

Study-wide points: Regions left unmutated in variants are reportedly the target of nearly half of spike-specific TCRs. Most donors were white British and more were female, and clonal diversity was possibly underestimated. No repertoire was sampled before or during the peak T cell response, only after it.

In regard to this clone: Its antigen is still unknown. Distinct nucleotide sequences in the sample also encode this CDR3.

Libraries were prepared by immunoSEQ multiplex PCR; TCRdb keeps only in-frame clonotypes and omits some of them. This sample has about 140,000 clones, with about 91% found just once. This receptor was obtained from an adult in good health. The sample consisted of peripheral blood, taken on day 0 of AZD1222 vaccination.

CDR3 in DNA: TGTGCCAGCAGCTTGGCGGGGAGCTACGAGCAGTACTTC. Protein sequence: CASSLAGSYEQYF. The chain joins TRBV11-2 to TRBJ2-7; maybe TRBD2 (6 bases). Trimming removed 3 bases from V and 3 bases from J, with 9 bases in between. CDR1 is SGHAT, CDR2 FQNNGV, per germline. The CDR3 contains 13 residues.